The 24 T cell receptor beta chains listed next were all sequenced from one sample in a study of blood T cell repertoires in COVID-19. The data were produced by immunoSEQ multiplex PCR, yet TCRdb's version contains in-frame clones alone and is incomplete. In the table there are over 150,000 clones, more than 70% of which are singletons. The source material was peripheral blood. Every receptor here comes from a man between 45 and 60 years old with active or convalescent COVID-19.

The V gene is TRBV5-4, the J gene TRBJ2-1; possibly TRBD2 for D (6 bases). The CDR3 length is 15 residues. Germline CDR1 SGHNT, CDR2 YYREEE (reference sequence). Trimming removed 4 bases at V and 4 bases at J, with 15 bases between. CDR3 nucleotide sequence: TGTGCCAGCAGCCCGGGACTCCAGGGTTACAATGAGCAGTTCTTC. Residues: CASSPGLQGYNEQFF.

The chain employs TRBV12-3 or TRBV12-4 and TRBJ2-5; D remains ambiguous. Deletions cut 2 bases from V and 5 bases from J, with 9 bases between. CDR3 length: 13 amino acids. Here the CDR3 reads CASSLPGRETQYF. CDR3 nucleotides: TGTGCCAGCAGTTTACCAGGTCGGGAGACCCAGTACTTC.

This clone was seen more than once but under ten times. V is TRBV14 and J is TRBJ2-7; TRBD2 matches at 7 bases. Germline trimming cut 4 bases from V and 3 bases from J; bases unmatched to any gene: 3. Germline V lookup: CDR1 SGHDN, CDR2 FVKESK. The CDR3 length is 13 residues. For the CDR3, the DNA is TGTGCCAGCAGCCGCGGGGGTCTCTACGAGCAGTACTTC. This translates into CASSRGGLYEQYF.

The V and J genes are TRBV15 and TRBJ2-1, with 14 bases fitting TRBD2. V lost 3 bases to trimming and J lost 3 bases; unmatched junction nucleotides: 10. Germline V gene data show CDR1 as LNHNV and CDR2 as YYDKDF (reference sequence). This CDR3 has 19 amino acids. CDR3 residues: CATSSLGTSGSYLYNEQFF. The CDR3 region has the DNA TGTGCCACCAGCAGTCTTGGGACTAGCGGGAGTTACCTCTACAATGAGCAGTTCTTC.

This clone came up once. The chain carries TRBV28 and TRBJ2-2, with TRBD2 matching 11 bases. Germline CDR1 MDHEN, CDR2 SYDVKM. This CDR3 contains 19 residues. V gave up 4 bases and J gave up 2 bases; unmatched junction bases: 12. The CDR3 loop reads CASSWFPSGTSGNTGELFF. In DNA, the CDR3 is TGTGCCAGCAGTTGGTTCCCCTCCGGGACTAGCGGAAACACCGGGGAGCTGTTTTTT.

V is TRBV7-2 and J is TRBJ1-5; the D gene is possibly TRBD1 (5 bases). Germline-derived CDR1 and CDR2 are SGHTA and FQGNSA. V was clipped by 5 bases and J by 5 bases, with 13 bases between them. This CDR3 comprises 14 residues. The CDR3 sequence: CASSPGLGHQPQHF. As DNA, the CDR3 is TGTGCCAGCAGCCCAGGCTTGGGGCATCAGCCCCAGCATTTT.

The chain joins TRBV4-2 to TRBJ2-7, with 9 nucleotides matching TRBD2. V lost 0 bases to trimming and J lost 3 bases; unmatched junction nucleotides: 6. CDR3 length equals 16 residues. The germline gives CDR1 LGHNA, CDR2 YNFKEQ. As DNA, the CDR3 is TGTGCCAGCAGCCAAGATTACCTAGCGGGGAACTACGAGCAGTACTTC. It codes for CASSQDYLAGNYEQYF.

The chain has TRBV7-6 and TRBJ2-1; 12 bases are shared with TRBD2. The CDR3 length is 15 residues. Germline CDR1 reads SGHVS; CDR2 reads FNYEAQ. V gave up 1 base and J gave up 7 bases; unmatched junction bases: 2. The CDR3, as DNA: TGTGCCAGCAGCTTAGTGGGGACTAGCGGGAATGAGCAGTTCTTC. Its protein product is CASSLVGTSGNEQFF.

The chain recombines TRBV29-1 with TRBJ2-3; D not resolved. The V end lost 5 bases, the J end lost 0 bases, and 12 bases lay between the germline ends. There are 14 residues in the CDR3. CDR1 SQVTM and CDR2 ANQGSEA come from the germline V gene. CDR3 sequence reads: CSVSGLHSTDTQYF. DNA for the CDR3: TGCAGCGTTTCAGGTCTTCATAGCACAGATACGCAGTATTTT.

This chain uses TRBV5-1 with TRBJ2-5; no reliable D call. The CDR3 sequence is 14 residues long. With 0 bases removed from V and 1 base from J, the gap between germline ends came to 7 bases. In germline, CDR1 is SGHRS, CDR2 YFSETQ. CDR3 sequence reads: CASSLVPVQETQYF. The CDR3 coding sequence is TGCGCCAGCAGCTTGGTACCAGTCCAAGAGACCCAGTACTTC.

CDR3 in DNA: TGTGCCAGCAGCCCTCCTAGGGGCGGGGAGCTGTTTTTT. As protein: CASSPPRGGELFF. V gene TRBV3-1 (or the pseudogene TRBV3-2) combines with J gene TRBJ2-2; D is possibly TRBD1 (5 bases). Germline assignment: CDR1 LGHDT and CDR2 YNNKEL (reference sequence). The CDR3 spans 13 residues. V was trimmed by 4 bases and J by 7 bases, leaving 10 bases between them.

CDR3 loop: CASSQKTGLSPLHF. The CDR3 DNA follows: TGCGCCAGCAGTCAAAAGACAGGTCTCTCACCCCTCCACTTT. The chain employs TRBV23-1 and TRBJ1-6, with a tentative D call TRBD1 (6 bases). TRBV23-1 is an ORF; its function is uncertain. The CDR3 contains 14 residues. Trimming pared 2 bases from V and 10 bases from J, leaving 12 bases between.

The chain recombines TRBV7-2 with TRBJ1-2; 9 bases agree with TRBD1. The CDR3 has 15 amino acids. Losses at the gene ends were 6 bases for V and 4 bases for J; bases not matched to a gene: 9. The germline V gene has CDR1 SGHTA and CDR2 FQGNSA. For the CDR3, the DNA is TGTGCCAGCAGGTTCAGACAGGGGGGGTTCTATGGCTACACCTTC. Its protein product is CASRFRQGGFYGYTF.

V and J are TRBV5-1 and TRBJ2-4; TRBD1 matches 8 bases. This CDR3 has 14 amino acids. In germline, CDR1 is SGHRS, CDR2 YFSETQ. The junction had 8 bases not matched to a gene; V was cut back by 4 bases and J by 8 bases. The CDR3 protein is CASSQGQGEDIQYF. CDR3 DNA sequence: TGCGCCAGCAGCCAAGGACAGGGCGAGGACATTCAGTACTTC.

The chain uses TRBV6-6 and TRBJ2-1, with a tentative D call TRBD1 (6 bases). The V gene's germline CDR1 is MNHNY and CDR2 SVGAGI (reference sequence). The CDR3 has 11 residues. Deletions cut 5 bases from V and 10 bases from J, with 9 bases between. The CDR3 here is CASSHDREQFF. The CDR3 DNA is TGTGCCAGCAGTCATGACAGGGAGCAGTTCTTC.

This chain joins TRBV3-1 (or the pseudogene TRBV3-2) and TRBJ2-3; D uncertain. V gave up 1 base and J gave up 5 bases, with 7 bases separating them. Per germline, CDR1 LGHDT and CDR2 YNNKEL (reference sequence). This CDR3 comprises 13 residues. As DNA, the CDR3 is TGTGCCAGCAGCCAAGTGAGCCGAGATACGCAGTATTTT. Amino acid sequence: CASSQVSRDTQYF.

This chain links TRBV28 with TRBJ1-5, with 9 bases that match TRBD1. This CDR3 is built from 14 residues. CDR1 is MDHEN and CDR2 is SYDVKM in the germline V gene. The J segment lost 7 bases and the V segment lost 5 bases, leaving 6 bases of the junction unmatched. The CDR3 DNA reads as TGTGCCAGCAGTAAAAGGACAGGGGAGCAGCCCCAGCATTTT. Translation: CASSKRTGEQPQHF.

CDR3 sequence (DNA): TGTGCCAGCAGCTTAGATCTCGCTAGCGGGGGCTACGAGCAGTACTTC. This translates into CASSLDLASGGYEQYF. V and J are TRBV7-2 and TRBJ2-7, with 10 bases fitting TRBD2. V was clipped by 1 base and J by 3 bases; unmatched bases: 6. The germline V gene has CDR1 SGHTA and CDR2 FQGNSA. This CDR3 is 16 amino acids long.

This CDR3 reads CASSESYGQGFTNEKLFF. DNA for the CDR3: TGTGCCAGCAGTGAAAGCTACGGACAGGGGTTTACTAATGAAAAACTGTTTTTT. The V call is TRBV25-1, the J call TRBJ1-4, with 9 bases identical to TRBD1. The length of the CDR3 is 18 residues. The germline gives CDR1 MGHDK, CDR2 SYGVNS. J was trimmed by 2 bases and V by 2 bases; bases with no gene match: 9.

The gene calls are TRBV11-1 and TRBJ1-1; D is undetermined. Per the germline V gene, CDR1 is SGHAT and CDR2 is FQDESV (reference sequence). CDR3 length: 13 residues. With 5 bases removed from V and 3 bases from J, the gap between germline ends came to 10 bases. The CDR3 sequence: CASSVGYDTEAFF. The DNA for the CDR3 is TGTGCCAGCAGCGTCGGGTATGACACTGAAGCTTTCTTT.

The CDR3 nucleotides are TGTGCCACCAGCAGAGAGCGGGGGAGCTCCTACAATGAGCAGTTCTTC. This codes for CATSRERGSSYNEQFF. J is TRBJ2-1 and V is TRBV15; TRBD2 aligns across 7 bases. The V segment lost 0 bases and the J segment 0 bases; nucleotides outside the gene matches: 2. The germline V gene encodes CDR1 LNHNV and CDR2 YYDKDF (reference sequence). CDR3 length: 16 residues.

The chain uses TRBV27 and TRBJ2-7; the match to TRBD1 covers 11 bases. Germline loops: CDR1 MNHEY, CDR2 SMNVEV (reference sequence). The CDR3 is 16 residues long. V was pared by 0 bases and J by 6 bases, with 7 bases of the junction left unmatched. This CDR3 reads CASSLSPGQGVSEQYF. As DNA, the CDR3 is TGTGCCAGCAGTTTATCGCCGGGACAGGGGGTAAGCGAGCAGTACTTC.

The rearrangement uses TRBV11-3 and TRBJ2-4, with D uncertain. This CDR3 spans 13 amino acids. CDR1 SGHNT and CDR2 YENEEA come from the germline V gene. V lost 0 bases and J 8 bases, leaving 8 bases between the germline ends. The CDR3 DNA reads as TGTGCCAGCAGCTTAGATCAGGAAGACATTCAGTACTTC. Translated, it gives CASSLDQEDIQYF. Using reference TRBV11-3 and TRBJ2-4 for the parts outside the CDR3, the full variable domain is EAGVVQSPRYKIIEKKQPVAFWCNPISGHNTLYWYLQNLGQGPELLIRYENEEAVDDSQLPKDRFSAERLKGVDSTLKIQPAELGDSAVYLCASSLDQEDIQYFGAGTRLSVL.

This chain joins TRBV7-2 and TRBJ1-3; 8 bases are a match to TRBD1. J was trimmed by 1 base and V by 5 bases; bases with no gene match: 4. The CDR3 sequence is 15 residues long. Germline V gives CDR1 SGHTA, CDR2 FQGNSA. DNA for the CDR3: TGTGCCAGCAGCAGAAGGACAGGGTCTGGAAACACCATATATTTT. Protein sequence: CASSRRTGSGNTIYF.